The present T cell receptor beta chain was sequenced within a study of cytomegalovirus exposure and HLA in healthy donors. Study-wide background: The roughly 120 validation repertoires used the same platform as the approximately 620 first-cohort repertoires (as reported by a later analysis).

The CDR3 spans 16 residues. Germline V lookup: CDR1 SGDLS, CDR2 YYNGEE. Trimming cost V 6 bases and J 6 bases; bases outside gene matches: 14. Concerning this clone: The antigen is unknown.

General study results and limits: It was approximately 150 TCR beta chains that were listed as cytomegalovirus-associated. The dataset shows that most TCR sequences were rare, while some public TCRs occurred in many donors.

Clones were sequenced by immunoSEQ multiplex PCR, and TCRdb holds only the in-frame ones, with some missing. The repertoire consists of approximately 220,000 clones, with under 95% occurring once and the leading ten covering approximately 0.99%. The origin of this receptor is a woman aged 18-29 years in good health and CMV-seronegative. The sample taken for sequencing was PBMCs. J is TRBJ1-2 and V is TRBV9; 10 bases are shared with TRBD1. CDR3 region: CASTGGSDRGRDGYTF. As DNA, the CDR3 is TGTGCCAGCACCGGGGGTTCCGACAGGGGGCGCGATGGCTACACCTTC.